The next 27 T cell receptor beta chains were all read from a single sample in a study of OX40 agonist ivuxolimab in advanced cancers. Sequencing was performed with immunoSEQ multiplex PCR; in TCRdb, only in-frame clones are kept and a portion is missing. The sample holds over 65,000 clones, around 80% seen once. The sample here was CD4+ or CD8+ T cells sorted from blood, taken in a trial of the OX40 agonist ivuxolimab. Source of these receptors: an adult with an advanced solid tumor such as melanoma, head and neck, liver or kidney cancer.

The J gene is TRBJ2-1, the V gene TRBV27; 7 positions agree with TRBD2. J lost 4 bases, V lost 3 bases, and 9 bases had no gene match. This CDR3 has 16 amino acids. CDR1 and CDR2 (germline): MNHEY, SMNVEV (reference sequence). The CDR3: CASSLRKRGYYNEQFF. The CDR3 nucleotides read TGTGCCAGCAGTTTGAGAAAGCGGGGATATTACAATGAGCAGTTCTTC.

This CDR3 is CAWRREANEKLFF. CDR3 nucleotide sequence: TGTGCCTGGAGGAGGGAGGCTAATGAAAAACTGTTTTTT. The rearrangement links TRBV30 to TRBJ1-4; D unclear. The CDR3 has 13 amino acids. Germline values: CDR1 GTSNPN, CDR2 SVGIG (reference sequence). The ends were cut back, 3 bases at V and 3 bases at J, with 8 bases in the middle.

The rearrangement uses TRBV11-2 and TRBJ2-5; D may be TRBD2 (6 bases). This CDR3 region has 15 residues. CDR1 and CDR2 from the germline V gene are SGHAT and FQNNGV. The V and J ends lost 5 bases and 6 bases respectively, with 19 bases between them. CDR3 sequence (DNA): TGTGCCAGCAGCCCCCCTGCGGCGGGGATAAAGACCCAGTACTTC. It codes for CASSPPAAGIKTQYF.

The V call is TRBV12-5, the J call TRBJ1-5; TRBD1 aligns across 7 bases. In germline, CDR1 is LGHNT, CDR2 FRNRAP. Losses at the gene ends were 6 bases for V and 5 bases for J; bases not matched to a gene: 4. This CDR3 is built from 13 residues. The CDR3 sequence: CASGTGFDQPQHF. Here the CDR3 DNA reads TGTGCTAGTGGGACAGGGTTCGATCAGCCCCAGCATTTT.

The CDR3 nucleotides read TGTGCCAGCAGCGGGGGCACGTATGTGGGGAGGGCTGAAGCTTTCTTT. This encodes CASSGGTYVGRAEAFF. The chain carries TRBV5-6 and TRBJ1-1; possible D gene TRBD1, 6 bases. This CDR3 is 16 amino acids long. Between the trimmed V and J ends, which lost 4 bases and 6 bases, there was a span of 22 bases. Germline lookup yields CDR1 SGHDT and CDR2 YYEEEE.

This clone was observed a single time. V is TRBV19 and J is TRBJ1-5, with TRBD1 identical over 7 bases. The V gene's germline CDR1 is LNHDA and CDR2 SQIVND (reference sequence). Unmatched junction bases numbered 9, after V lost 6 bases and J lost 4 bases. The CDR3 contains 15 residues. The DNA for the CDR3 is TGTGCCAGTAGCTTAACGACAGGGCAGAATCAGCCCCAGCATTTT. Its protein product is CASSLTTGQNQPQHF.

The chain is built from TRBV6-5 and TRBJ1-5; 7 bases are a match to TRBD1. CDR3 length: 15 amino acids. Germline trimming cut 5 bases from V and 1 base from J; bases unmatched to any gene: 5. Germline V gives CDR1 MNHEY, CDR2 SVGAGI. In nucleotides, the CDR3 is TGTGCCAGCAGTACGACAGGGCCGAGCAATCAGCCCCAGCATTTT. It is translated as CASSTTGPSNQPQHF.

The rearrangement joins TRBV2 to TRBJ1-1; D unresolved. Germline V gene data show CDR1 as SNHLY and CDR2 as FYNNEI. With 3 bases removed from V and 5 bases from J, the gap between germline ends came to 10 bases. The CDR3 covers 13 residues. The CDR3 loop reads CASSEGARTEAFF. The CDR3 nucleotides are TGTGCCAGCAGTGAGGGTGCCAGGACTGAAGCTTTCTTT.

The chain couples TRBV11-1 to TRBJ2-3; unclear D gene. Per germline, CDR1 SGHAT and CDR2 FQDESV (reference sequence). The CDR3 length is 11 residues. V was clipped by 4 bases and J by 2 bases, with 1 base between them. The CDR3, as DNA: TGTGCCAGCAGCTCCACAGATACGCAGTATTTT. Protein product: CASSSTDTQYF.

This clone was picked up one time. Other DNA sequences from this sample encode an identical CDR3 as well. The CDR3 sequence: CATVAGYYGYTF. In nucleotides, the CDR3 is TGTGCCACCGTGGCAGGGTACTATGGCTACACCTTC. The chain carries TRBV28 and TRBJ1-2, with a weak D call TRBD1 (5 bases). CDR3 size: 12 residues. Trimming took 10 bases from V and 3 from J, leaving 12 bases between them. Germline V gene data show CDR1 as MDHEN and CDR2 as SYDVKM.

The CDR3 protein is CASSLRSGWGSLGGEQYV. The CDR3 coding sequence is TGTGCCAGCAGCTTGAGGTCCGGGTGGGGCTCCTTGGGAGGCGAGCAGTACGTC. The chain recombines TRBV5-5 with TRBJ2-7; D perhaps matches TRBD2 (6 bases). The V gene's germline CDR1 is SGHKS and CDR2 YYEKEE (reference sequence). Trimming left V 1 base short and J 6 bases short, with 26 bases between. The CDR3 runs to 18 residues.

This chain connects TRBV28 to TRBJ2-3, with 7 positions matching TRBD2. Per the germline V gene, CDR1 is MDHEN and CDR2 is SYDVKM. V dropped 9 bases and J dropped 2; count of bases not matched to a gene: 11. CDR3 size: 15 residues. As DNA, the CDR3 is TGTGCCAGTAATACTCCAGCGGGGTACACAGATACGCAGTATTTT. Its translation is CASNTPAGYTDTQYF.

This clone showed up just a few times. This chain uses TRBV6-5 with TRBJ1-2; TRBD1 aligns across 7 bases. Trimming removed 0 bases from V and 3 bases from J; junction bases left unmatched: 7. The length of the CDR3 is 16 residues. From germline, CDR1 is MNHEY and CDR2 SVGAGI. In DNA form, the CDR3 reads TGTGCCAGCAGTTACTCATTTGACAGGGAATACTATGGCTACACCTTC. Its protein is CASSYSFDREYYGYTF.

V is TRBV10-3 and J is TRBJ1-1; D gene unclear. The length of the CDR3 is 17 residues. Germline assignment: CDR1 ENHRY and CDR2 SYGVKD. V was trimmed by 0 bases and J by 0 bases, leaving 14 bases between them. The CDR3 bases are TGTGCCATCAGTGAGTCGAAGACATTGTTTATGAACACTGAAGCTTTCTTT. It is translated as CAISESKTLFMNTEAFF.

Written as DNA, the CDR3 is TGTGCCAGCAGCGTAGAGTCAGGGGGCTCTGGAAACACCATATATTTT. Protein: CASSVESGGSGNTIYF. The V gene is TRBV9, the J gene TRBJ1-3; 7 nucleotides align to TRBD1. The junction had 3 bases not matched to a gene; V was cut back by 0 bases and J by 0 bases. The CDR3 contains 16 residues. From germline, CDR1 is SGDLS and CDR2 YYNGEE.

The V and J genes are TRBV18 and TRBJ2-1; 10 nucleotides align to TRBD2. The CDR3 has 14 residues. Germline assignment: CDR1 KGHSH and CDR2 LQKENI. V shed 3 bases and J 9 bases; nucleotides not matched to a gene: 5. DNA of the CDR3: TGTGCCAGCTCACCCCGGACTAGCGGAGCTGAGCAGTTCTTC. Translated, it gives CASSPRTSGAEQFF. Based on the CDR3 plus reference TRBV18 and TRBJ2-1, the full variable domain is NAGVMQNPRHLVRRRGQEARLRCSPMKGHSHVYWYRQLPEEGLKFMVYLQKENIIDESGMPKERFSAEFPKEGPSILRIQQVVRGDSAAYFCASSPRTSGAEQFFGPGTRLTVL.

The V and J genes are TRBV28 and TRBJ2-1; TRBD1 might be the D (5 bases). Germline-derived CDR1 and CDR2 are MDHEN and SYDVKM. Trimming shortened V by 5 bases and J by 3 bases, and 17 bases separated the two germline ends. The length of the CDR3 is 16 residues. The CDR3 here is CASSPSGAARYNEQFF. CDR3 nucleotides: TGTGCCAGCAGTCCGAGTGGGGCGGCCCGCTACAATGAGCAGTTCTTC.

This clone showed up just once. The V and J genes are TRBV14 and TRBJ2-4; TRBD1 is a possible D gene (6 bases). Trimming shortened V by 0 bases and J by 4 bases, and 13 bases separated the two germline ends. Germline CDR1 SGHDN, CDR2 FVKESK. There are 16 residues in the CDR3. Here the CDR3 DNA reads TGTGCCAGCAGCCAAGACCAGGGGATGGGGAAAAACATTCAGTACTTC. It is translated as CASSQDQGMGKNIQYF.

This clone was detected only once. CDR3 in DNA: TGTGCCATCAGTGGGGAGGGGAGGCCGTTCTTC. This gives the protein CAISGEGRPFF. The chain joins TRBV10-3 to TRBJ2-1; TRBD2 matches 7 bases. CDR3 size: 11 residues. The germline CDR1 and CDR2 sequences are ENHRY and SYGVKD. The junction had 6 bases not matched to a gene; V was cut back by 4 bases and J by 15 bases.

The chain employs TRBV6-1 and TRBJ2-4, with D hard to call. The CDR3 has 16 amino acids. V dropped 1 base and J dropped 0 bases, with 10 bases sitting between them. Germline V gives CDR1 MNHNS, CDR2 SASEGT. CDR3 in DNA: TGTGCCAGCAGTGAAGATGTTTTCCTAGCCAAAAACATTCAGTACTTC. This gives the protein CASSEDVFLAKNIQYF.

This CDR3 reads CASSQEPFSGESSRDTQYF. As DNA, the CDR3 is TGCGCCAGCAGCCAAGAACCTTTTAGCGGGGAATCCTCTCGAGATACGCAGTATTTT. V and J are TRBV4-1 and TRBJ2-3; 8 bases agree with TRBD2. V was clipped by 0 bases and J by 5 bases; unmatched bases: 16. Germline V CDR1 and CDR2: MGHRA, YSYEKL. CDR3 length equals 19 residues.

In nucleotides, the CDR3 is TGTGCCAGCTCCCAACAGGGTCAAGTCGAGCAGTACGTC. Protein product: CASSQQGQVEQYV. The chain employs TRBV18 and TRBJ2-7, with D tentatively TRBD1 (6 bases). The CDR3 length is 13 residues. V was trimmed by 6 bases and J by 6 bases, leaving 15 bases between them. The germline V gene has CDR1 KGHSH and CDR2 LQKENI.

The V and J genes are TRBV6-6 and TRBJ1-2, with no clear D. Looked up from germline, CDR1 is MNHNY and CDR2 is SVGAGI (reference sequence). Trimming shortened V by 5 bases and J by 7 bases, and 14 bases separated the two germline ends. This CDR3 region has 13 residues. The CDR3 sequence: CASSEGLVGGYTF. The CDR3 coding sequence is TGTGCCAGCAGTGAGGGCTTGGTAGGTGGCTACACCTTC.

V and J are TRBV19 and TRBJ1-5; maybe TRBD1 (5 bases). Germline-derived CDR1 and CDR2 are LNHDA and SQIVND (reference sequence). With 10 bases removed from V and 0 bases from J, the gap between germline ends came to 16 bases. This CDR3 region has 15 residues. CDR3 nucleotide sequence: TGTGCCACCAACCCCCTCCAGGGTAGCAATCAGCCCCAGCATTTT. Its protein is CATNPLQGSNQPQHF.

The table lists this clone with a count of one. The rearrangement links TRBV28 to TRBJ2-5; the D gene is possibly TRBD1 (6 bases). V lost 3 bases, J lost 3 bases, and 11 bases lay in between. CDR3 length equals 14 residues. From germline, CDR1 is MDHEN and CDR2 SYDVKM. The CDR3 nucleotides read TGTGCCAGCAGTTTTTCCAGGGGAGAAGAGACCCAGTACTTC. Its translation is CASSFSRGEETQYF.

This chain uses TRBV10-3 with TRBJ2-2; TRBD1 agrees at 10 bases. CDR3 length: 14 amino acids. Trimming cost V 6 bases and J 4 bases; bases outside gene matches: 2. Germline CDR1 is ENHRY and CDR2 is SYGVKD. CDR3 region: CAIRDRGLTGELFF. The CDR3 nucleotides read TGTGCCATCAGAGACAGGGGGCTCACCGGGGAGCTGTTTTTT.

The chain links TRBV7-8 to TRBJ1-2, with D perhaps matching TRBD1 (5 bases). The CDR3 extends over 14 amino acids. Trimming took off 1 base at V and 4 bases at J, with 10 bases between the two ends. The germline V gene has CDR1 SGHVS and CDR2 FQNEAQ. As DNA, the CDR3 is TGTGCCAGCAGCTTAGGATCGGGGGTCTATGGCTACACCTTC. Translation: CASSLGSGVYGYTF.